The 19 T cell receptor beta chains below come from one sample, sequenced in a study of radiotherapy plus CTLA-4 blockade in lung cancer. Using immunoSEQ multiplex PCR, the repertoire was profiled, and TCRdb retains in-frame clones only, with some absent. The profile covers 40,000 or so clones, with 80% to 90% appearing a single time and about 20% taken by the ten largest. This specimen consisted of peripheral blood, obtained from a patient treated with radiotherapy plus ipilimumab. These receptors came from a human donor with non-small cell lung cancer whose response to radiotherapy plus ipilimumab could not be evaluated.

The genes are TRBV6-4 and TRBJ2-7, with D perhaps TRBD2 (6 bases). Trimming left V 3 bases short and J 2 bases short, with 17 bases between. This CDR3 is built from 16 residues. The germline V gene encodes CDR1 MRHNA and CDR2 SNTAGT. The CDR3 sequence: CASSEGRWGDAYEQYF. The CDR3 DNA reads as TGTGCCAGCAGTGAAGGGAGGTGGGGGGATGCCTACGAGCAGTACTTC.

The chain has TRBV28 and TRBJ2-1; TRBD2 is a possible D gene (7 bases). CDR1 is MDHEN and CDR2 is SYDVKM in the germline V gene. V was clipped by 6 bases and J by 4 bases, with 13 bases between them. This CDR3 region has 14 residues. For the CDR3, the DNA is TGTGCCAGCAGAGGGGGGGGGACTTACAATGAGCAGTTCTTC. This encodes CASRGGGTYNEQFF.

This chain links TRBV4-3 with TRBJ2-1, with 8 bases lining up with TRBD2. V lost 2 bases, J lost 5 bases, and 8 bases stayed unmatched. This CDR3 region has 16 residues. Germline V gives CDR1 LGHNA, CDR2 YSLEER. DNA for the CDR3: TGCGCCAGCAGCCAAAGGACGGGGGGGACAAACAATGAGCAGTTCTTC. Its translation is CASSQRTGGTNNEQFF.

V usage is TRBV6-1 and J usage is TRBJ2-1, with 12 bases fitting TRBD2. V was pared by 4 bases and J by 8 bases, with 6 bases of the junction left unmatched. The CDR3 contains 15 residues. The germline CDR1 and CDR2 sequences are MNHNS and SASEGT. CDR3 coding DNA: TGTGCCAGCAGTGTAGCGTCTAGCGGGGGGGATGAGCAGTTCTTC. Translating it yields CASSVASSGGDEQFF.

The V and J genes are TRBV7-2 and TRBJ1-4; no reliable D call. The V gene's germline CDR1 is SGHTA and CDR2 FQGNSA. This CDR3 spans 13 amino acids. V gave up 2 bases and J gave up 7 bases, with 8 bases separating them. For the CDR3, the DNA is TGTGCCAGCAGCTTAAATGAGGGTGAAAAACTGTTTTTT. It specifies CASSLNEGEKLFF.

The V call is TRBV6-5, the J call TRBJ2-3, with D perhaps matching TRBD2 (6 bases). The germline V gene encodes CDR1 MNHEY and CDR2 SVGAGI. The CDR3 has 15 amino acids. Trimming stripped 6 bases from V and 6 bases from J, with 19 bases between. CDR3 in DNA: TGTGCCAGCAGGCGGGACCTCAATGCTGCGGATACGCAGTATTTT. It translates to CASRRDLNAADTQYF.

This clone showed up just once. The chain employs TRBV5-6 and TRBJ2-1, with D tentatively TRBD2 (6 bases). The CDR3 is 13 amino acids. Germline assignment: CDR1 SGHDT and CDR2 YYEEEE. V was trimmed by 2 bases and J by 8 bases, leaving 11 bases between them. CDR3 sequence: CASSFGGPDEQFF. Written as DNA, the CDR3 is TGTGCCAGCAGCTTCGGGGGTCCCGATGAGCAGTTCTTC.

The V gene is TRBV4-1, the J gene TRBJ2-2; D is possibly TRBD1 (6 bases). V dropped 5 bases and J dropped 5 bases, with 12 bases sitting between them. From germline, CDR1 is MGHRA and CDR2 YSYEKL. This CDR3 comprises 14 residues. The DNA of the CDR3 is TGCGCCAGCAGCTGGGGGCCCTCAACCGGGGAGCTGTTTTTT. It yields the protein CASSWGPSTGELFF.

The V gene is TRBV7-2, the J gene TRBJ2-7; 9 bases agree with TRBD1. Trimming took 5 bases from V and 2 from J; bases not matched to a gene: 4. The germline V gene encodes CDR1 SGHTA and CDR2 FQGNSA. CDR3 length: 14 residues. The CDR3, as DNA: TGTGCCAGCAGCCCCAGACAGGGGGCCTACGAGCAGTACTTC. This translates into CASSPRQGAYEQYF.

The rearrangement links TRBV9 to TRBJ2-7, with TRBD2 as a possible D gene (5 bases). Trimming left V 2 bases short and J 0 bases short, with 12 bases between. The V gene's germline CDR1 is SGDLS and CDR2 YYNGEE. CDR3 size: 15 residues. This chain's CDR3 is CASSVGLTSSYEQYF. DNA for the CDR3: TGTGCCAGCAGCGTCGGACTCACTAGCTCCTACGAGCAGTACTTC.

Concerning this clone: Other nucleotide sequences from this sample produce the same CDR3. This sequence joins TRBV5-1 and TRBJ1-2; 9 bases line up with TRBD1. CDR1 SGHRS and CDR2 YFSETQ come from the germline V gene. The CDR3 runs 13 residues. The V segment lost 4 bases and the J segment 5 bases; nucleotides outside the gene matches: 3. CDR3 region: CASSPGQGYGYTF. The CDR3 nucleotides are TGCGCCAGCAGCCCGGGACAGGGTTATGGCTACACCTTC.

The CDR3 nucleotides read TGTGCCAGCAGCTTAGGGATCGGGGTTGGGGAGACCCAGTACTTC. It encodes CASSLGIGVGETQYF. The chain recombines TRBV11-2 with TRBJ2-5; D possibly corresponds to TRBD2 (5 bases). CDR1 is SGHAT and CDR2 is FQNNGV in the germline V gene. V shed 1 base and J shed 5 bases, with 14 bases lying between them. This CDR3 contains 15 residues.

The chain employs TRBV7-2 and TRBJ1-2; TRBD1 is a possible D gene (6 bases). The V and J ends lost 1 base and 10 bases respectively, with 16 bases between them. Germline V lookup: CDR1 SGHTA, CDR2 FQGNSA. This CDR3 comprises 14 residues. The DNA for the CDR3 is TGTGCCAGCAGCTTAGTTGGCCGCCCAGGGGACTACACCTTC. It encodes CASSLVGRPGDYTF.

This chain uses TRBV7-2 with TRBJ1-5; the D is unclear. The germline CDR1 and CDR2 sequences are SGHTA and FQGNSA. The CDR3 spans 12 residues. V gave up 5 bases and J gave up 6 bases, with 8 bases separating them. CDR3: CASSRAGQPQHF. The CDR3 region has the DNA TGTGCCAGCAGCCGGGCGGGTCAGCCCCAGCATTTT.

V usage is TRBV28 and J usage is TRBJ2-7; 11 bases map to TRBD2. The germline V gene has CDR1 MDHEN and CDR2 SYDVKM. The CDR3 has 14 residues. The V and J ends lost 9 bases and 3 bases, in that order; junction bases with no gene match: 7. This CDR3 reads CASITSGRFYEQYF. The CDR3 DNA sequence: TGTGCCAGTATCACTAGCGGGAGATTCTACGAGCAGTACTTC.

CDR3 in amino acids: CASKGGFTNYGYTF. As DNA, the CDR3 is TGTGCCAGCAAGGGGGGGTTCACTAACTATGGCTACACCTTC. The chain is built from TRBV5-6 and TRBJ1-2, with D perhaps TRBD1 (6 bases). This CDR3 is 14 amino acids long. From germline, CDR1 is SGHDT and CDR2 YYEEEE. The germline V and J ends were trimmed by 6 bases and 0 bases, with 12 bases remaining between them.

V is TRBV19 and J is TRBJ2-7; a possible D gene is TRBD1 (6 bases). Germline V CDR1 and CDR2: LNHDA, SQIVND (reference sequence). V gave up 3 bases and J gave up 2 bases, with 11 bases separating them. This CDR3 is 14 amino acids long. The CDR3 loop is CASSIGGGPYEQYF. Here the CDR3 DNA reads TGTGCCAGTAGTATCGGTGGGGGCCCCTACGAGCAGTACTTC.

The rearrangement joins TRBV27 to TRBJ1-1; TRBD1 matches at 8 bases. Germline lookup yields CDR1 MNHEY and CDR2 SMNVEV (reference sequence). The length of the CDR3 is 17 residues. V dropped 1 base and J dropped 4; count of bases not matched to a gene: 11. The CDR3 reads CASSLWTGLGKSTEAFF. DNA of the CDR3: TGTGCCAGCAGTTTATGGACAGGGCTGGGTAAGAGCACTGAAGCTTTCTTT.

The CDR3 here is CASSPQAGANVLTF. The CDR3 nucleotides read TGCGCCAGCAGCCCACAGGCCGGGGCCAACGTCCTGACTTTC. This chain connects TRBV4-1 to TRBJ2-6, with D maybe TRBD1 (5 bases). The germline V gene has CDR1 MGHRA and CDR2 YSYEKL. The germline V and J ends were trimmed by 4 bases and 4 bases, with 8 bases remaining between them. The CDR3 contains 14 residues.